This T cell receptor beta chain was observed in a study of blood T cell repertoires in COVID-19. Looking at the study overall: COVID-19 samples from acute and convalescent phases originated in the United States, Italy and Spain.

The table came from immunoSEQ multiplex PCR; TCRdb's copy has only in-frame clones and leaves some out. The data contain around 290,000 clones, 75% to 90% of them seen just once; the ten biggest clones take up around 13%. The TCR sequence derives from a woman aged 70-85 years with COVID-19, enrolled during active disease. The sequenced sample was peripheral blood.

CDR3 amino acids: CASSLAGTGISPLHF. As DNA, the CDR3 is TGTGCCAGCAGCTTAGCGGGGACAGGGATTTCACCCCTCCACTTT. The rearrangement uses TRBV7-2 and TRBJ1-6, with TRBD1 identical over 9 bases. With V trimmed by 0 bases and J by 9 bases, 3 bases remained unmatched. The germline CDR1 and CDR2 sequences are SGHTA and FQGNSA. The CDR3 contains 15 residues.